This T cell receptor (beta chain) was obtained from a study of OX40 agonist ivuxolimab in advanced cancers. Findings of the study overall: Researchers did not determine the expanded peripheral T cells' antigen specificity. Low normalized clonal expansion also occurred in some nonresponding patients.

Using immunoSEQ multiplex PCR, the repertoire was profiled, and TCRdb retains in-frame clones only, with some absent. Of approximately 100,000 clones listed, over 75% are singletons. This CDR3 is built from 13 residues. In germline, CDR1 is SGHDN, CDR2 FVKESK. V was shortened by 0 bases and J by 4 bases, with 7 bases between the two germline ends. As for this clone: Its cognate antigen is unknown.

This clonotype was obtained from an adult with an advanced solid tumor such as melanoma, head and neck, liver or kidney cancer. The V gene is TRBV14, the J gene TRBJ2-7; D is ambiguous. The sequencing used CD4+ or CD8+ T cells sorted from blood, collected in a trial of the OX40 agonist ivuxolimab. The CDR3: CASSQDRSYEQYF. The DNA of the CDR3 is TGTGCCAGCAGCCAAGATAGGAGTTACGAGCAGTACTTC.